The rows below give T cell receptor beta chains drawn from one sample of a study of neoadjuvant nivolumab and ipilimumab in lung cancer. Only in-frame clones appear in the TCRdb table, and some are missing; sequencing was by immunoSEQ multiplex PCR. The data hold under 20,000 clones, with about 87% observed a single time. The input for sequencing was peripheral blood, taken before neoadjuvant nivolumab, alone or with ipilimumab. The receptor source for this set is an adult with non-small cell lung cancer. The CDR3 runs from the conserved cysteine through the conserved F or W.

j_call v_call cdr3_aa
TRBJ1-1 TRBV20-1 CSARDQAEAFF
TRBJ2-7 TRBV7-9 CASRETGSGEQYF
TRBJ2-3 TRBV6-1 CASTMGGTDTQYF
TRBJ2-3 TRBV2 CASSFSGQRSDTQYF
TRBJ2-7 TRBV29-1 CSVEGRSGYSYEQYF
TRBJ2-7 TRBV5-4 CASSSGLALPYEQYF
TRBJ1-1 TRBV4-1 CASSQDKLNTEAFF
TRBJ1-5 TRBV4-3 CASSQDGGPQPQHF
TRBJ2-3 TRBV9 CASSVGGYTDTQYF
TRBJ2-3 TRBV11-2 CASSLGARNTDTQYF
TRBJ2-7 TRBV29-1 CSVEGPAGYEQYF
TRBJ2-7 TRBV19 CASSIRPNYEQYF
TRBJ2-3 TRBV5-1 CASSFGGQPSTDTQYF
TRBJ2-7 TRBV6-5 CASSYRGGGGPEQYF
TRBJ2-1 TRBV7-2 CASSLRAGGSSYNEQFF
TRBJ2-7 TRBV6-5 CASSYYRVDEQYF
TRBJ1-1 TRBV7-7 CASSLTENTEAFF
TRBJ1-2 TRBV25-1 CASSTQTGKSYGYTF
TRBJ1-2 TRBV9 CASSVGAGESYTF
TRBJ1-2 TRBV4-1 CASSQWTGDGYTF
TRBJ2-7 TRBV7-9 CASSSSGAGGTSYEQYF